This TCR beta chain is drawn from a study of blood T cell repertoires in COVID-19. As for the study in general: The United States, Italy and Spain supplied acute and convalescent COVID-19 samples. PBMCs, B-cell-depleted T cells, or T cells provided the cDNA or gDNA that made up the material.

Looked up from germline, CDR1 is MNHEY and CDR2 is SVGEGT. V dropped 4 bases and J dropped 13 bases, with 17 bases sitting between them. This CDR3 has 14 residues. In the original analysis: Reference gene primer amplification gave estimated nucleated cell counts. Method: immunoSEQ multiplex PCR; TCRdb's copy keeps in-frame clones and lacks some. D and trimming come from the DNA, and the V and J calls and clone size come from that table. Here the sample spans 250,000 to 300,000 clones, 86% being singletons. The chain carries TRBV6-2 or TRBV6-3 and TRBJ1-6, with D possibly being TRBD1 (6 bases). This TCR derives from a man younger than 35 with active or convalescent COVID-19. Sample: peripheral blood. The CDR3 is CASSLLQGRQPLHF. Written as DNA, the CDR3 is TGTGCCAGCAGTTTATTACAGGGAAGGCAGCCCCTCCACTTT.